This T cell receptor (beta chain) was observed in a study of shared clonotypes between healthy human individuals. About the study: Each donor contributed plates that comprised three CD4 naive, three CD4 memory, two CD8 naive and one CD8 memory.

Points on this clone: Its antigen is not known.

The V gene's germline CDR1 is MDHEN and CDR2 SYDVKM. V lost 5 bases to trimming and J lost 10 bases, with 11 bases between them. The length of the CDR3 is 11 residues. Assay: immunoSEQ multiplex PCR; the TCRdb copy retains only in-frame clones and omits some. This table has some 200,000 clones, under 80% appearing once. Study-wide points: The authors sampled blood alone, and tissue repertoires likely differ.

Sequencing input: memory CD4+ T cells sorted from blood. The subset is: CD45RA-negative fraction. The chain uses TRBV28 and TRBJ1-2; maybe TRBD1 (6 bases). The sequence was obtained from a man aged 25-45 years in good health. CDR3 loop: CASSLAGAYTF. DNA of the CDR3: TGTGCCAGCAGTCTCGCGGGGGCCTACACCTTC.